Below, 18 T cell receptor beta chains from the same sample are listed, as sequenced in a study of response to subunit inactivated influenza vaccine (dated by TCRdb to 2016 to 2019). Receptors were amplified or captured by RT-PCR. Sequencing took place on an Illumina HiSeq 2500. The public sequencing data were trimmed at Q25 with fastp and processed into clonotypes with MiXCR by TCRdb, which kept only in-frame beta chains. Duplicate CDR3 protein sequences are folded into a single record with the most common DNA and genes. Counted in this sample were about 570,000 distinct CDR3 sequences; approximately 10% of them appeared once. More than 8.5% of the sample belongs to the ten largest clones. Sequencing was performed on PBMCs from blood, taken on the day of vaccination. The receptors shown here come from a man in his fifties or sixties who received an inactivated influenza vaccine. Donor details come from another sample of the same person, matched by shared clones.

This clonotype turned up a few times. V usage is TRBV11-2 and J usage is TRBJ2-7, with 10 bases lining up with TRBD2. V shed 5 bases and J 3 bases; nucleotides not matched to a gene: 7. The CDR3 extends over 15 amino acids. Per germline, CDR1 SGHAT and CDR2 FQNNGV. The CDR3 reads CASSPTSGVRYEQYF. In nucleotides, the CDR3 is TGTGCCAGCAGCCCCACTAGCGGGGTTCGCTACGAGCAGTACTTC. Full variable domain (missing parts from reference TRBV11-2 and TRBJ2-7): EAGVAQSPRYKIIEKRQSVAFWCNPISGHATLYWYQQILGQGPKLLIQFQNNGVVDDSQLPKDRFSAERLKGVDSTLKIQPAKLEDSAVYLCASSPTSGVRYEQYFGPGTRLTVT.

V usage is TRBV28 and J usage is TRBJ2-6; D possibly corresponds to TRBD1 (6 bases). CDR3 size: 15 residues. V gave up 4 bases and J gave up 2 bases, with 9 bases separating them. The germline V gene has CDR1 MDHEN and CDR2 SYDVKM. As DNA, the CDR3 is TGTGCCAGCAGTTCACGGGACACTGGGGCCAACGTCCTGACTTTC. This gives the protein CASSSRDTGANVLTF.

The chain combines TRBV5-6 with TRBJ2-7; TRBD1 aligns across 8 bases. Per the germline V gene, CDR1 is SGHDT and CDR2 is YYEEEE. V trimming: 4 bases; J trimming: 0 bases; junction bases outside the gene matches: 6. The CDR3 is 15 amino acids. This chain's CDR3 is CASSRFQGASYEQYF. DNA for the CDR3: TGTGCCAGCAGCCGGTTTCAGGGGGCCTCCTACGAGCAGTACTTC.

The sample holds a few counts of this clonotype. The gene calls are TRBV6-5 and TRBJ2-1; no clear D gene. The CDR3 is 11 amino acids. The germline CDR1 and CDR2 sequences are MNHEY and SVGAGI. Trimming stripped 4 bases from V and 8 bases from J, with 6 bases between. The DNA for the CDR3 is TGTGCCAGCAGTTCCGTCCATGAGCAGTTCTTC. Its protein product is CASSSVHEQFF.

This clonotype showed up just a few times. The chain joins TRBV19 to TRBJ2-1; no clear D gene. V was pared by 5 bases and J by 7 bases, with 12 bases between. Germline V lookup: CDR1 LNHDA, CDR2 SQIVND (reference sequence). The CDR3 has 13 residues. The CDR3 protein is CASSVGDKNEQFF. CDR3 nucleotide sequence: TGTGCCAGTAGTGTCGGAGACAAGAATGAGCAGTTCTTC.

This clonotype was recorded a few times. The genes are TRBV3-1 and TRBJ1-3, with D hard to call. Trimming cost V 0 bases and J 9 bases, with 12 bases left between them. CDR3 size: 14 residues. From germline, CDR1 is LGHDT and CDR2 YNNKEL (reference sequence). CDR3 sequence (DNA): TGTGCCAGCAGCCAAGAAGTCCCCACTGGCACCATATATTTT. As protein: CASSQEVPTGTIYF.

The chain is built from TRBV5-6 and TRBJ2-5, with 10 bases identical to TRBD1. The length of the CDR3 is 16 residues. With 3 bases clipped from V and 6 bases from J, the junction kept 11 bases outside the gene matches. The germline V gene has CDR1 SGHDT and CDR2 YYEEEE. The chain's CDR3 is CASSSGTGVTSKTQYF. The DNA of the CDR3 is TGTGCCAGCAGCTCCGGGACAGGGGTCACATCAAAGACCCAGTACTTC.

J is TRBJ2-5 and V is TRBV6-2 or TRBV6-3; TRBD2 is a possible D gene (5 bases). The CDR3 contains 15 residues. Germline loops: CDR1 MNHEY, CDR2 SVGEGT. The V end lost 5 bases, the J end lost 3 bases, and 16 bases lay between the germline ends. DNA of the CDR3: TGTGCCAGCAGTCGAAATGAGGGCCGCGAAGAGACCCAGTACTTC. Translated, it gives CASSRNEGREETQYF.

There are a few counts of this clonotype. V gene TRBV4-3 combines with J gene TRBJ1-2; perhaps TRBD1 as D (5 bases). Trimming pared 0 bases from V and 3 bases from J, leaving 14 bases between. In germline, CDR1 is LGHNA, CDR2 YSLEER. The CDR3 spans 16 residues. The CDR3 nucleotides read TGCGCCAGCAGCCAAGATCAGGGCGCTTCCTACTATGGCTACACCTTC. Its protein product is CASSQDQGASYYGYTF.

The rearrangement joins TRBV11-1 to TRBJ2-6; D gene unclear. The germline CDR1 and CDR2 sequences are SGHAT and FQDESV (reference sequence). The germline V and J ends were trimmed by 7 bases and 0 bases, with 19 bases remaining between them. The CDR3 consists of 18 residues. The CDR3 DNA is TGTGCCAGCAAACCTACACAAACGGGCCACTCTGGGGCCAACGTCCTGACTTTC. It yields the protein CASKPTQTGHSGANVLTF.

The chain employs TRBV6-4 and TRBJ2-2; 14 nucleotides align to TRBD2. Germline lookup yields CDR1 MRHNA and CDR2 SNTAGT. V trimming: 7 bases; J trimming: 0 bases; junction bases outside the gene matches: 16. This CDR3 is 21 amino acids long. CDR3 in DNA: TGTGCCAGCACCGCATTGGTGCTGGGACTAGCGGGGGTTGCGAACACCGGGGAGCTGTTTTTT. This sequence encodes CASTALVLGLAGVANTGELFF.

This clonotype was recorded a few times. The chain couples TRBV29-1 to TRBJ1-1; D is unresolved. This CDR3 has 13 amino acids. The germline V gene has CDR1 SQVTM and CDR2 ANQGSEA. Trimming took off 5 bases at V and 1 base at J, with 11 bases between the two ends. In DNA form, the CDR3 reads TGCAGCGTTAAACAGCGCGCGAACACTGAAGCTTTCTTT. Protein product: CSVKQRANTEAFF.

The sample holds a few counts of this clonotype. The chain recombines TRBV4-2 with TRBJ2-3; D is uncertain. Between the trimmed V and J ends, which lost 0 bases and 2 bases, there was a span of 9 bases. The CDR3 has 15 amino acids. The germline CDR1 and CDR2 sequences are LGHNA and YNFKEQ. CDR3 bases: TGTGCCAGCAGCCAAGATAAAAGGGTCACAGATACGCAGTATTTT. Protein product: CASSQDKRVTDTQYF.

The rearrangement joins TRBV6-5 to TRBJ2-7; tentatively, D is TRBD2 (5 bases). The germline gives CDR1 MNHEY, CDR2 SVGAGI. This CDR3 comprises 18 residues. Trimming pared 0 bases from V and 1 base from J, leaving 19 bases between. The CDR3 protein is CASSYSKGSGIVSYEQYF. Written as DNA, the CDR3 is TGTGCCAGCAGTTACTCGAAGGGATCGGGAATTGTTTCCTACGAGCAGTACTTC.

This clonotype was detected a few times. The chain uses TRBV5-6 and TRBJ2-7; unclear D gene. Germline V gene sequence: CDR1 SGHDT, CDR2 YYEEEE. Deletions cut 0 bases from V and 2 bases from J, with 6 bases between. The length of the CDR3 is 13 residues. CDR3 nucleotides: TGTGCCAGCAGCTTGGGATCACCCTACGAGCAGTACTTC. It is translated as CASSLGSPYEQYF.

This clonotype was counted many times. The J gene is TRBJ1-6, the V gene TRBV20-1; D perhaps matches TRBD1 (6 bases). This CDR3 has 12 amino acids. Germline lookup yields CDR1 DFQATT and CDR2 SNEGSKA (reference sequence). Trimming removed 7 bases from V and 13 bases from J, with 17 bases in between. In nucleotides, the CDR3 is TGCAGTGTCAAGTCAGGGGTTTCCCCCCTCCACTTT. This sequence encodes CSVKSGVSPLHF.

This clonotype was found once. The chain employs TRBV11-2 and TRBJ2-5, with D perhaps TRBD1 (6 bases). Germline V lookup: CDR1 SGHAT, CDR2 FQNNGV. The CDR3 contains 12 residues. V was shortened by 4 bases and J by 6 bases, with 9 bases between the two germline ends. The CDR3 loop is CASSSRGQTQYF. The CDR3, as DNA: TGTGCCAGCAGCTCCAGGGGTCAGACCCAGTACTTC.

There are a few counts of this clonotype. V is TRBV18 and J is TRBJ2-1; a possible D gene is TRBD2 (5 bases). The germline V and J ends were trimmed by 0 bases and 8 bases, with 8 bases remaining between them. The CDR3 is 13 amino acids. Per the germline V gene, CDR1 is KGHSH and CDR2 is LQKENI. The CDR3 DNA is TGTGCCAGCTCACCACCCGCCGGGGATGAGCAGTTCTTC. Translated: CASSPPAGDEQFF.